This passage covers 27 T cell receptor beta chains from one sample sequenced in a study of cytomegalovirus exposure and HLA in healthy donors. Use of 60 Vbeta and 13 Jbeta primers characterized the PCR. This table comes from immunoSEQ multiplex PCR, and its TCRdb copy is limited to in-frame clones, with some not included. Of about 170,000 clones listed, roughly 85% are singletons. The specimen was PBMCs. The receptors stem from a boy aged 2 to 10 in good health and CMV-seronegative.

This clone has only one observation. The chain combines TRBV10-3 with TRBJ1-2; TRBD1 matches at 9 bases. The CDR3 is 14 amino acids. V lost 5 bases, J lost 8 bases, and 9 bases stayed unmatched. The germline CDR1 and CDR2 sequences are ENHRY and SYGVKD. CDR3 in DNA: TGTGCCATCAGTCACGGGGACAGGGTCGGGGGCTACACCTTC. This encodes CAISHGDRVGGYTF.

The rearrangement uses TRBV30 and TRBJ1-2; D is uncertain. Trimming pared 1 base from V and 5 bases from J, leaving 20 bases between. The V gene's germline CDR1 is GTSNPN and CDR2 SVGIG (reference sequence). The CDR3 sequence is 16 residues long. The CDR3 reads CAWSALDVRLKYGYTF. CDR3 DNA: TGTGCCTGGAGTGCTCTCGATGTCCGCCTAAAATATGGCTACACCTTC.

This rearrangement joins TRBV5-1 to TRBJ1-3, with TRBD1 as a possible D gene (6 bases). This CDR3 is 15 amino acids long. V was clipped by 4 bases and J by 0 bases, with 11 bases between them. Looked up from germline, CDR1 is SGHRS and CDR2 is YFSETQ. The CDR3 nucleotides are TGCGCCAGCAGCACGGGACAAGGCTCTGGAAACACCATATATTTT. Translated, it gives CASSTGQGSGNTIYF.

To note about this clone: One end of the junction fails to match germline, which may point to a read error. The J gene is TRBJ1-1, the V gene TRBV7-9; D is uncertain. Per germline, CDR1 SEHNR and CDR2 FQNEAQ (reference sequence). The CDR3 extends over 13 amino acids. CDR3 DNA: TGTTCCAGCAGCCTGGAGATGAACACTGAAGCTTTCTTT. Protein product: CSSSLEMNTEAFF.

The chain combines TRBV13 with TRBJ1-6; 7 nucleotides match TRBD1. Germline V gene lookup returns CDR1 PRHDT and CDR2 FYEKMQ (reference sequence). Trimming removed 6 bases from V and 9 bases from J; junction bases left unmatched: 17. This CDR3 region has 17 residues. The chain's CDR3 is CASRDRQGPGTGSPLHF. The CDR3 DNA follows: TGTGCCAGCAGGGACCGACAGGGCCCGGGCACGGGTTCACCCCTCCACTTT.

The chain employs TRBV28 and TRBJ1-2; no clear D. CDR1 is MDHEN, CDR2 SYDVKM, per germline. The CDR3 totals 14 residues. V dropped 7 bases and J dropped 1 base, with 13 bases sitting between them. CDR3 region: CASTRGGLNYGYTF. CDR3 DNA: TGTGCCAGCACCCGAGGAGGTCTTAACTATGGCTACACCTTC.

This chain uses TRBV4-2 with TRBJ2-2; 7 bases line up with TRBD2. The CDR3 is 18 residues long. CDR1 and CDR2 from the germline V gene are LGHNA and YNFKEQ. The V gene end was trimmed by 2 bases and the J gene end by 0 bases; junction bases not matched to a gene: 9. The CDR3 region is CASSQSWGGTANTGELFF. The CDR3 DNA sequence: TGTGCCAGCAGCCAATCCTGGGGGGGGACTGCGAACACCGGGGAGCTGTTTTTT.

The chain links TRBV5-1 to TRBJ2-1; D may be TRBD1 (5 bases). This CDR3 has 13 amino acids. Germline CDR1 is SGHRS and CDR2 is YFSETQ. V shed 5 bases and J shed 15 bases, with 21 bases lying between them. The CDR3 nucleotides are TGCGCCAGCAGGTTCCCGGACACCTCCATACCGTTCTTC. Encoded protein: CASRFPDTSIPFF.

The chain employs TRBV28 and TRBJ2-7; 10 nucleotides align to TRBD2. The CDR3 is 14 amino acids. CDR1 is MDHEN, CDR2 SYDVKM, per germline. V lost 6 bases, J lost 0 bases, and 2 bases stayed unmatched. This chain's CDR3 is CASRRTSGSYEQYF. CDR3 bases: TGTGCCAGCAGGAGGACTAGCGGCTCCTACGAGCAGTACTTC.

CDR3 DNA sequence: TGTGCCAGTAGTATACCGGGACAGGGTGAGGACGAGCAGTACGTC. Amino acids: CASSIPGQGEDEQYV. This chain joins TRBV19 and TRBJ2-7; 9 nucleotides agree with TRBD1. The V gene's germline CDR1 is LNHDA and CDR2 SQIVND (reference sequence). The CDR3 is made up of 15 amino acids. V lost 2 bases and J lost 5; bases outside the gene matches: 7.

This clone has only a few counts. The chain joins TRBV28 to TRBJ2-5; TRBD2 might be the D (6 bases). Germline V gives CDR1 MDHEN, CDR2 SYDVKM. With 1 base removed from V and 6 bases from J, the gap between germline ends came to 12 bases. The CDR3 covers 14 residues. Written as DNA, the CDR3 is TGTGCCAGCAGTTTATATCGGGGGAAGCAGACCCAGTACTTC. Translated, it gives CASSLYRGKQTQYF. Full variable domain (outside the CDR3, taken from reference TRBV28 and TRBJ2-5): DVKVTQSSRYLVKRTGEKVFLECVQDMDHENMFWYRQDPGLGLRLIYFSYDVKMKEKGDIPEGYSVSREKKERFSLILESASTNQTSMYLCASSLYRGKQTQYFGPGTRLLVL.

Details on this clone: The identical CDR3 is also encoded by other nucleotide sequences in the sample. V usage is TRBV9 and J usage is TRBJ1-1, with 10 nucleotides matching TRBD1. The germline V gene encodes CDR1 SGDLS and CDR2 YYNGEE. With 0 bases clipped from V and 4 bases from J, the junction kept 3 bases outside the gene matches. CDR3 length: 15 residues. CDR3 amino acids: CASSVGTGGGTEAFF. CDR3 nucleotide sequence: TGTGCCAGCAGCGTAGGGACAGGGGGAGGCACTGAAGCTTTCTTT. Supplemented by reference TRBV9 and TRBJ1-1, the full variable domain reads DSGVTQTPKHLITATGQRVTLRCSPRSGDLSVYWYQQSLDQGLQFLIQYYNGEERAKGNILERFSAQQFPDLHSELNLSSLELGDSALYFCASSVGTGGGTEAFFGQGTRLTVV.

This clone was counted between two and nine times. The chain carries TRBV28 and TRBJ2-3, with TRBD2 identical over 10 bases. The V segment lost 9 bases and the J segment 4 bases; nucleotides outside the gene matches: 7. CDR3 length equals 14 residues. Germline CDR1 is MDHEN and CDR2 is SYDVKM. The CDR3 region has the DNA TGTGCCAGTGGAAGCGGGGGGGGTGCAGATACGCAGTATTTT. Its protein product is CASGSGGGADTQYF.

This rearrangement joins TRBV19 to TRBJ1-6; no clear D gene. Trimming took 7 bases from V and 8 from J, leaving 21 bases between them. The CDR3 totals 16 residues. Germline CDR1 and CDR2: LNHDA and SQIVND (reference sequence). CDR3 sequence reads: CASNSPARGDHSPLHF. The CDR3 nucleotides read TGTGCCAGTAATTCCCCGGCACGCGGAGACCATTCACCCCTCCACTTT.

The chain has TRBV7-9 and TRBJ2-7, with 11 bases matching TRBD2. With V trimmed by 5 bases and J by 7 bases, 10 bases remained unmatched. The CDR3 extends over 15 amino acids. Germline-derived CDR1 and CDR2 are SEHNR and FQNEAQ (reference sequence). The DNA of the CDR3 is TGTGCCAGCAGCCCCGGTACTAGCGGGAGTTGGGAGCAGTACTTC. Amino acid sequence: CASSPGTSGSWEQYF. Drawing the rest from reference TRBV7-9 and TRBJ2-7, the complete variable domain is DTGVSQNPRHKITKRGQNVTFRCDPISEHNRLYWYRQTLGQGPEFLTYFQNEAQLEKSRLLSDRFSAERPKGSFSTLEIQRTEQGDSAMYLCASSPGTSGSWEQYFGPGTRLTVT.

The genes are TRBV18 and TRBJ2-1, with 11 bases identical to TRBD2. CDR1 is KGHSH, CDR2 LQKENI, per germline. CDR3 length: 20 residues. J gave up 5 bases and V 1 base, and 16 bases lay outside the gene matches. In DNA form, the CDR3 reads TGTGCCAGCTCACCACGAGATAAACTAGCGGGGGCCTCACTAAACAATGAGCAGTTCTTC. Its translation is CASSPRDKLAGASLNNEQFF.

The V call is TRBV7-9, the J call TRBJ2-7; the D is unclear. Germline lookup yields CDR1 SEHNR and CDR2 FQNEAQ (reference sequence). The CDR3 sequence is 14 residues long. The V end was cut by 1 base, the J end by 0 bases, with 7 bases between. The CDR3 loop is CASSLDRGSYEQYF. In DNA form, the CDR3 reads TGTGCCAGCAGCTTAGACCGAGGCTCCTACGAGCAGTACTTC.

This clone turned up a few times. This chain joins TRBV7-2 and TRBJ2-3; no definite D call. This CDR3 contains 16 residues. V was clipped by 0 bases and J by 5 bases, with 15 bases between them. Germline V CDR1 and CDR2: SGHTA, FQGNSA. CDR3 sequence: CASSLAAIESEDTQYF. DNA for the CDR3: TGTGCCAGCAGCTTAGCTGCGATCGAGTCTGAAGATACGCAGTATTTT.

The chain links TRBV7-9 to TRBJ1-3; D gene ambiguous. The CDR3 has 15 residues. Germline V gene data show CDR1 as SEHNR and CDR2 as FQNEAQ (reference sequence). V lost 5 bases, J lost 4 bases, and 15 bases lay in between. The CDR3 DNA reads as TGTGCCAGCAGCCTATTTGGAGCGGGCGGAAACACCATATATTTT. Translation: CASSLFGAGGNTIYF. Using reference TRBV7-9 and TRBJ1-3 for the parts outside the CDR3, the full variable domain is DTGVSQNPRHKITKRGQNVTFRCDPISEHNRLYWYRQTLGQGPEFLTYFQNEAQLEKSRLLSDRFSAERPKGSFSTLEIQRTEQGDSAMYLCASSLFGAGGNTIYFGEGSWLTVV.

The chain is built from TRBV19 and TRBJ2-3; weak D call: TRBD1 (6 bases). The CDR3 has 16 amino acids. V lost 3 bases and J lost 3, with 16 bases in between. The germline V gene has CDR1 LNHDA and CDR2 SQIVND (reference sequence). CDR3 amino acids: CASSIHGTTLTDTQYF. The DNA of the CDR3 is TGTGCCAGTAGTATCCATGGGACAACCCTAACAGATACGCAGTATTTT.

V usage is TRBV18 and J usage is TRBJ2-3; 8 bases align to TRBD2. Germline-derived CDR1 and CDR2 are KGHSH and LQKENI. The CDR3 contains 15 residues. With 6 bases clipped from V and 4 bases from J, the junction kept 9 bases outside the gene matches. This CDR3 reads CASSSGAGGPDTQYF. DNA of the CDR3: TGTGCCAGCTCTTCGGGGGCGGGAGGCCCAGATACGCAGTATTTT.

The chain recombines TRBV20-1 with TRBJ1-4, with D unclear. V was shortened by 5 bases and J by 4 bases, with 2 bases between the two germline ends. CDR3 length equals 10 residues. CDR1 is DFQATT, CDR2 SNEGSKA, per germline (reference sequence). CDR3 DNA: TGCAGTGCTCTTAATGAAAAACTGTTTTTT. Translating gives CSALNEKLFF.

V usage is TRBV6-4 and J usage is TRBJ2-1; TRBD2 might be the D (6 bases). CDR3 length: 13 amino acids. V was pared by 3 bases and J by 7 bases, with 10 bases between. CDR1 MRHNA and CDR2 SNTAGT come from the germline V gene. As DNA, the CDR3 is TGTGCCAGCAGTGAGGGGACTTTTAATGAGCAGTTCTTC. Its translation is CASSEGTFNEQFF.

The chain has TRBV28 and TRBJ1-2; TRBD1 aligns across 8 bases. The CDR3 length is 14 residues. CDR1 is MDHEN and CDR2 is SYDVKM in the germline V gene. The V gene end was trimmed by 10 bases and the J gene end by 4 bases; junction bases not matched to a gene: 11. CDR3 bases: TGTGCCATCGCCCTGGACAGGGCTCCCTATGGCTACACCTTC. Encoded protein: CAIALDRAPYGYTF.

In this sample, this clone turned up a few times. The chain has TRBV7-2 and TRBJ1-4, with D possibly matching TRBD1 (6 bases). Germline values: CDR1 SGHTA, CDR2 FQGNSA. The CDR3 loop spans 13 amino acids. The CDR3, as DNA: TGTGCGTCGGAAGGGGGTAGGGGTGAAAAACTGTTTTTT. This gives the protein CASEGGRGEKLFF.

The chain uses TRBV7-9 and TRBJ1-1, with 8 bases aligning to TRBD1. V lost 0 bases to trimming and J lost 10 bases; unmatched junction nucleotides: 7. The CDR3 runs 14 residues. Per germline, CDR1 SEHNR and CDR2 FQNEAQ (reference sequence). CDR3 nucleotides: TGTGCCAGCAGCTTAGCGCCAGGGACAGGAGTAGCTTTCTTT. It is translated as CASSLAPGTGVAFF.

CDR3 nucleotide sequence: TGTGCCAGCAGCGACAGGGTTTTTTCACCCCTCCACTTT. Amino acids: CASSDRVFSPLHF. This chain joins TRBV27 and TRBJ1-6, with 7 positions matching TRBD1. J was trimmed by 9 bases and V by 6 bases; bases with no gene match: 5. The CDR3 runs to 13 residues. Germline V gives CDR1 MNHEY, CDR2 SMNVEV (reference sequence).